This record concerns one T cell receptor beta chain sequence. The germline CDR1 and CDR2 sequences are SEHNR and FQNEAQ (reference sequence). The junction had 10 bases not matched to a gene; V was cut back by 4 bases and J by 9 bases. This CDR3 has 16 residues. The table came from immunoSEQ multiplex PCR; TCRdb's copy has only in-frame clones and leaves some out. Of 700,000 or so clones in the sample, 70% to 90% were seen once. The data stem from a study of shared T cell receptors in the human thymus. This same sample was also taken into another study, of human thymus T cells. That source notes: Congenital heart defects were the reason for the corrective surgery that the donors, healthy Finnish infants, were having. The thymus was resected at corrective cardiac surgery. An apparent bias in V and J gene usage was seen in thymic and blood repertoires. Related research examined unrelated individuals and reported that their thymic repertoires overlapped highly.

The sequenced sample was thymocytes. This sequence was found in a girl under three years old with a congenital heart defect. V and J are TRBV7-9 and TRBJ1-6, with 9 bases fitting TRBD1. CDR3 in DNA: TGTGCCAGCAGCTCTAGGGAGGGACAGGGAGGTTCACCCCTCCACTTT. Residues: CASSSREGQGGSPLHF.